Listed below are T cell receptor beta chains from one sample, sequenced in a study of neurological immune-mediated disorders. TCRdb processed the 5' RACE reads anew with MiXCR; each CDR3 protein has one entry. The repertoire holds around 49,000 distinct CDR3 sequences, 9% to 10% seen once, with about 1.5% in the top ten. The sample was PBMCs. Receptor source: a woman in her thirties or forties in good health. Both conserved end residues are part of each CDR3. The D gene is left open where the match is weak. Not all rows give a size; the values are once, few, many and, for expanded clones, a class.

TRBJ2-1	13	-	many	TRBV6-6	CASSGDTHNEQFF	TGTGCCAGCAGCGGGGACACACACAATGAGCAGTTCTTC
TRBJ2-5	14	-	many	TRBV10-3	CAIRPGGQQETQYF	TGTGCCATCAGACCGGGGGGACAGCAAGAGACCCAGTACTTC
TRBJ2-1	12	-	many	TRBV12-3/TRBV12-4	CASQTDSNEQFF	TGTGCCAGCCAGACGGATAGCAATGAGCAGTTCTTC
TRBJ1-5	14	-	many	TRBV7-2	CASSQNLGNQPQHF	TGTGCCAGCAGCCAAAACCTCGGCAATCAGCCCCAGCATTTT
TRBJ2-3	15	TRBD1	many	TRBV7-2	CASSLRTGSADTQYF	TGTGCCAGCAGCCTCCGGACAGGATCGGCAGATACGCAGTATTTT
TRBJ2-7	14	-	-	TRBV14	CASSQTGALEGQYF	TGTGCCAGCAGCCAAACCGGGGCCCTGGAAGGGCAATACTTC
TRBJ1-1	13	-	few	TRBV6-5	CASSYWTDTEAFF	TGTGCCAGCAGTTACTGGACCGACACTGAAGCTTTCTTT
TRBJ1-5	14	TRBD1	many	TRBV20-1	CSARTGGAGQPQHF	TGCAGTGCAAGGACAGGGGGCGCGGGTCAGCCCCAGCATTTT
TRBJ1-6	15	TRBD1	many	TRBV3-1	CASRPSDRANSPLHF	TGTGCCAGCAGACCCTCGGACAGGGCAAATTCACCCCTCCACTTT
TRBJ1-2	15	TRBD1	many	TRBV20-1	CSARGGQGLIYGYTF	TGCAGTGCTAGAGGGGGACAGGGGCTTATCTATGGCTACACCTTC